The sequence of this T cell receptor beta chain was determined in a study of PD-1 blockade in mismatch repair-deficient tumors. Study summary: Patients had 12 mismatch repair-deficient cancer types and were previously treated and progressing. Findings and caveats of the study: After pembrolizumab, tumor-resident clones rose rapidly, then generally contracted before radiologic responses.

In the case of this clone: The antigen is not known.

Produced via immunoSEQ multiplex PCR; TCRdb's table is partial and in-frame only. The repertoire holds under 85,000 clones, with 60% to 80% as singletons. All patients were mismatch repair deficient, assessed by either PCR or immunohistochemistry. A few pembrolizumab responders had their TCRs sequenced. The source of this sequence is an adult with mismatch repair-deficient cancer. The sequences come from peripheral blood, collected 2 weeks after starting pembrolizumab.

In DNA, the CDR3 is TGCAGCGTTCGAAGTAGCCGGAACACTGAAGCTTTCTTT. It codes for CSVRSSRNTEAFF. The chain couples TRBV29-1 to TRBJ1-1; D is undetermined. The CDR3 totals 13 residues. CDR1 and CDR2 from the germline V gene are SQVTM and ANQGSEA. With 5 bases removed from V and 1 base from J, the gap between germline ends came to 11 bases.